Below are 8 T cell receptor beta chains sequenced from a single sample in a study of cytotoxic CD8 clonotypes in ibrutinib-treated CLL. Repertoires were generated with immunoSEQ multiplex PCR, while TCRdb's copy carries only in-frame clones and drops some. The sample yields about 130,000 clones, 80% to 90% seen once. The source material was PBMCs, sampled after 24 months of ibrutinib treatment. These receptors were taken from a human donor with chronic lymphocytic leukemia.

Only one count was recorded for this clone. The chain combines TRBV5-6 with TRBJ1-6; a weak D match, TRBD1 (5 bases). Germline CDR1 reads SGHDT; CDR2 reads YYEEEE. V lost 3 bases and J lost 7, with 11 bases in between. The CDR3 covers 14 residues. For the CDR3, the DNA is TGTGCCAGCAGCTGGGCAGGGAGCAATTCACCCCTCCACTTT. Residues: CASSWAGSNSPLHF.

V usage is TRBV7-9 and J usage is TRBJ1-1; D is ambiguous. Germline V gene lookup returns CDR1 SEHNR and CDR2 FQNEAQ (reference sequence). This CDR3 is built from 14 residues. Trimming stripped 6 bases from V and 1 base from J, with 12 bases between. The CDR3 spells CASSLYQANTEAFF. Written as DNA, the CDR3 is TGTGCCAGCAGTCTTTATCAAGCGAACACTGAAGCTTTCTTT.

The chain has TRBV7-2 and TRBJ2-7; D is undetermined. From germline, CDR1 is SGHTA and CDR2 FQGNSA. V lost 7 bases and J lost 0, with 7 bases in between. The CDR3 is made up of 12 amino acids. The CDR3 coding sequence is TGTGCCAGCACCTCTCTCTCCTACGAGCAGTACTTC. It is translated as CASTSLSYEQYF.

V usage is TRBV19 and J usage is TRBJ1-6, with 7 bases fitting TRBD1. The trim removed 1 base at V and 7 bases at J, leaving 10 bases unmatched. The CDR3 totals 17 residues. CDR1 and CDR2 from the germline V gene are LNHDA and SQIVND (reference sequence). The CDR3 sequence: CASSIGPRTGMNSPLHF. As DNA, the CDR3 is TGTGCCAGTAGTATAGGCCCCCGGACAGGAATGAATTCACCCCTCCACTTT. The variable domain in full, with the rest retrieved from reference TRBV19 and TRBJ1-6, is DGGITQSPKYLFRKEGQNVTLSCEQNLNHDAMYWYRQDPGQGLRLIYYSQIVNDFQKGDIAEGYSVSREKKESFPLTVTSAQKNPTAFYLCASSIGPRTGMNSPLHFGNGTRLTVT.

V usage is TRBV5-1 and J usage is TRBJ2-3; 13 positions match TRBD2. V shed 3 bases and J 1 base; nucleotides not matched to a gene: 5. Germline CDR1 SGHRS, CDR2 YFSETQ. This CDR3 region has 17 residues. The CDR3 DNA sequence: TGCGCCAGCAGCTCAGGGACTAGCGGGGTCCGCACAGATACGCAGTATTTT. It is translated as CASSSGTSGVRTDTQYF.

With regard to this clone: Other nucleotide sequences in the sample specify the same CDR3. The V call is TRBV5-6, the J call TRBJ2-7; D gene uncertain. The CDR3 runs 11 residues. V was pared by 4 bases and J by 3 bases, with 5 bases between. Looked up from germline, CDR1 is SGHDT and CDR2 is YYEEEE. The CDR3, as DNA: TGTGCCAGCAGCGGGTACTACGAGCAGTACTTC. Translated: CASSGYYEQYF. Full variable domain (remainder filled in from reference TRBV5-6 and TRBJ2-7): DAGVTQSPTHLIKTRGQQVTLRCSPKSGHDTVSWYQQALGQGPQFIFQYYEEEERQRGNFPDRFSGHQFPNYSSELNVNALLLGDSALYLCASSGYYEQYFGPGTRLTVT.

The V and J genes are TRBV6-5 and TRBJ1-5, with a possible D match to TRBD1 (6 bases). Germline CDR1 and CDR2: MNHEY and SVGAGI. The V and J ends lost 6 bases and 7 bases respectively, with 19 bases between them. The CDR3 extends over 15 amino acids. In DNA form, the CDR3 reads TGTGCCAGCAGCCCGGGTTCGGGGGCTCGGCAGCCCCAGCATTTT. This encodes CASSPGSGARQPQHF.

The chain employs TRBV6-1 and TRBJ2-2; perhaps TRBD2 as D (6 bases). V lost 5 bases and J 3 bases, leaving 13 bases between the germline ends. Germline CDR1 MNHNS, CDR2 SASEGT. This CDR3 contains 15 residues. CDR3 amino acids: CASSHQRVDTGELFF. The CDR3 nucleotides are TGTGCCAGCAGTCACCAGCGGGTGGACACCGGGGAGCTGTTTTTT.